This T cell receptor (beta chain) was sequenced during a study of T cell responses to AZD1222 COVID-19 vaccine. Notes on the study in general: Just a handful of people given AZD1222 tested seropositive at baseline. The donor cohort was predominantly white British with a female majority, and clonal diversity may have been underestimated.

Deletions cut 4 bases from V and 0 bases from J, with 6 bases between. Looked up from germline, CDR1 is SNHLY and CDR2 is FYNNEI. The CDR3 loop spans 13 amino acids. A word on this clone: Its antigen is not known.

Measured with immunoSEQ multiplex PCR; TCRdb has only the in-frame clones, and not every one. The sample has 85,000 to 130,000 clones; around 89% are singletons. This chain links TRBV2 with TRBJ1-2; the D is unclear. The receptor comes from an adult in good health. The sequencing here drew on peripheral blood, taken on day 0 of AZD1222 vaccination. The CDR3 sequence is CASSAITNYGYTF. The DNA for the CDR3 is TGTGCCAGCAGTGCTATCACTAACTATGGCTACACCTTC.